This T cell receptor beta chain is from a study of vaccination and CD4 T cells after COVID-19. The treatment denotes: roughly 10-day PBMC culture with coronavirus spike peptide pools or control peptides (ViraFEST assay). The V gene's germline CDR1 is DFQATT and CDR2 SNEGSKA (reference sequence). CDR3 length equals 14 residues. Trimming cost V 3 bases and J 3 bases, with 12 bases left between them. This clonotype was picked up a small number of times. Its specificity is unknown. An Oncomine TCR Beta short-read assay was used to sequence the DNA from cultured CD4+ T cells. Each CDR3 protein is one row after TCRdb ran MiXCR on the PCR reads. The top ten clones hold 10% to 15% of a sample with over 10,000 distinct CDR3 sequences, about 50% of them seen once.

The receptor comes from a human donor who had recovered from COVID-19. The source material was CD4+ T cells from blood, cultured in vitro. This chain connects TRBV20-1 to TRBJ1-5; D call uncertain. The CDR3 region is CSASRVANNQPQHF. In DNA, the CDR3 is TGCAGTGCTAGTCGGGTGGCCAACAATCAGCCCCAGCATTTT.